This T cell receptor (beta chain) stems from a study of ipilimumab plus nivolumab after autologous stem cell transplantation. As for the study in general: DLBCL patients had primary refractory or relapsed disease.

The protocol was immunoSEQ multiplex PCR, while the TCRdb copy is restricted to in-frame clones and leaves out a portion. Of fewer than 20,000 clones listed, about 86% are singletons. The CDR3 is 13 residues long. The V and J ends lost 8 bases and 1 base respectively, with 10 bases between them. Germline CDR1 and CDR2: SNHLY and FYNNEI. This sequence originates from a male donor with diffuse large B-cell lymphoma. The specimen was PBMCs, collected in a trial of ipilimumab plus nivolumab as post-transplant consolidation. V is TRBV2 and J is TRBJ2-3; a weak D match, TRBD1 (6 bases). Here the CDR3 reads CASGGSGTDTQYF. In nucleotides, the CDR3 is TGTGCCAGCGGGGGCTCAGGCACAGATACGCAGTATTTT.